This T cell receptor beta chain emerged from a study of response to subunit inactivated influenza vaccine. Germline-derived CDR1 and CDR2 are MGHRA and YSYEKL. This CDR3 region has 22 residues. The ends were cut back, 0 bases at V and 5 bases at J, with 35 bases in the middle. TCRdb called the RT-PCR reads again in MiXCR, with one record for every CDR3 protein. The table shows 500,000 to 600,000 distinct CDR3 sequences, with more than 15% occurring only once. The source was CD4+ T cells sorted from PBMCs, collected less than 25 months after vaccination. The sequence came from a man between 50 and 75 years old who received an inactivated influenza vaccine. The J gene is TRBJ2-7, the V gene TRBV4-1; D tentatively fits TRBD1 or TRBD2 (5 bases each). The DNA of the CDR3 is TGCGCCAGCAGCCAAGAGTATGGGGGTGGTGGGATTGGCCCTAGAAGTTATAACGAGCAGTACTTC. Residues: CASSQEYGGGGIGPRSYNEQYF.